A single sample gave rise to the 9 T cell receptor beta chains below, sequenced in a study of shared clonotypes between healthy human individuals. The method was immunoSEQ multiplex PCR; TCRdb's version includes in-frame clones alone and lacks a portion of them. The sample carries about 670,000 clones, 55% to 75% recorded once. Sequenced material: memory CD4+ T cells sorted from blood. The subset denotes: CD45RA-negative fraction. Source of these receptors: a woman aged 25 to 39 in good health.

There are a few counts of this clone. A read error may explain this, as a much larger clone is one base away. Within the sample, other DNA sequences also encode this same CDR3. The rearrangement uses TRBV5-1 and TRBJ2-1; TRBD2 matches 8 bases. The CDR3 runs 15 residues. V trimming: 1 base; J trimming: 3 bases; junction bases outside the gene matches: 3. Per germline, CDR1 SGHRS and CDR2 YFSETQ. The CDR3 region is CASSLSSGVYNEQFF. In DNA form, the CDR3 reads TGCGCCAGCAGCTTGAGTAGCGGGGTCTACAATGAGCAGTTCTTC.

This clone has a handful of counts. This chain links TRBV5-1 with TRBJ1-2, with TRBD1 matching 9 bases. In germline, CDR1 is SGHRS, CDR2 YFSETQ. The V gene end was trimmed by 7 bases and the J gene end by 7 bases; junction bases not matched to a gene: 11. This CDR3 spans 14 amino acids. The CDR3 bases are TGCGCCAGCGGAGAACCGACAGGGGGTTTTGGCTACACCTTC. Its protein is CASGEPTGGFGYTF. Using reference TRBV5-1 and TRBJ1-2 for the parts outside the CDR3, the full variable domain is KAGVTQTPRYLIKTRGQQVTLSCSPISGHRSVSWYQQTPGQGLQFLFEYFSETQRNKGNFPGRFSGRQFSNSRSEMNVSTLELGDSALYLCASGEPTGGFGYTFGSGTRLTVV.

V usage is TRBV4-1 and J usage is TRBJ2-1, with D perhaps matching TRBD1 (5 bases). Germline V gene data show CDR1 as MGHRA and CDR2 as YSYEKL. Trimming took off 0 bases at V and 2 bases at J, with 17 bases between the two ends. This CDR3 spans 18 amino acids. In DNA form, the CDR3 reads TGCGCCAGCAGCCAAGATAGGGGTAGGGTCGGTACCTACAATGAGCAGTTCTTC. Translation: CASSQDRGRVGTYNEQFF.

This clone has a handful of counts. The genes are TRBV10-1 and TRBJ2-2; D is ambiguous. Germline V CDR1 and CDR2: WNHNN, SYGVQD (reference sequence). The V end lost 3 bases, the J end lost 7 bases, and 6 bases lay between the germline ends. The CDR3 runs to 12 residues. The CDR3 loop is CASSDPHGELFF. CDR3 coding DNA: TGCGCCAGCAGTGACCCCCACGGGGAGCTGTTTTTT.

Points on this clone: With a far larger clone one base away, a read error is the likely cause. Other DNA sequences from this sample encode an identical CDR3 as well. V is TRBV20-1 and J is TRBJ2-7; no definite D call. Germline V gene lookup returns CDR1 DFQATT and CDR2 SNEGSKA (reference sequence). The CDR3 is 10 amino acids. The ends were cut back, 3 bases at V and 3 bases at J, with 3 bases in the middle. The CDR3 DNA sequence: TGCAGTGCTAGTCTCTACGAGCAGTACTTC. Translating it yields CSASLYEQYF.

This clone was seen ten or more times. The gene calls are TRBV5-1 and TRBJ2-3, with TRBD2 matching 9 bases. CDR3 length: 15 residues. Germline-derived CDR1 and CDR2 are SGHRS and YFSETQ. J was trimmed by 6 bases and V by 0 bases; bases with no gene match: 5. CDR3 DNA sequence: TGCGCCAGCAGCTTGGATTTTAGCGGGGGTGATACGCAGTATTTT. Residues: CASSLDFSGGDTQYF.

In this sample, this clone turned up a few times. Different DNA sequences within this sample yield the same CDR3. The V call is TRBV6-1, the J call TRBJ2-5, with D perhaps TRBD2 (5 bases). The CDR3 covers 14 residues. Germline CDR1 MNHNS, CDR2 SASEGT. Trimming took off 2 bases at V and 4 bases at J, with 11 bases between the two ends. The CDR3: CASSELRGGETQYF. The CDR3 DNA is TGTGCCAGCAGTGAACTTCGTGGAGGAGAGACCCAGTACTTC.

The sample holds a few counts of this clone. The chain couples TRBV5-1 to TRBJ2-7, with TRBD2 as a possible D gene (5 bases). The germline V gene encodes CDR1 SGHRS and CDR2 YFSETQ. This CDR3 spans 14 amino acids. Trimming cost V 5 bases and J 7 bases, with 19 bases left between them. DNA for the CDR3: TGCGCCAGCAGGCCCTTTCAGGAGTCGGGGGAGCAGTACTTC. Translation: CASRPFQESGEQYF.

The gene calls are TRBV6-1 and TRBJ2-7, with a possible D match to TRBD1 (5 bases). The CDR3 sequence is 13 residues long. The germline V and J ends were trimmed by 4 bases and 4 bases, with 11 bases remaining between them. In germline, CDR1 is MNHNS, CDR2 SASEGT. The CDR3 reads CASSVPGQYEQYF. CDR3 DNA: TGTGCCAGCAGTGTGCCAGGGCAGTACGAGCAGTACTTC.